What follows describes a single T cell receptor (beta chain). Trimming removed 0 bases from V and 5 bases from J; junction bases left unmatched: 4. The CDR3 totals 15 residues. Germline lookup yields CDR1 SGHRS and CDR2 YFSETQ. This sample stems from a study of long-term antiretroviral therapy in people with HIV. Across the study: The earliest samples came from an era when ART typically awaited falling CD4 counts.

Researchers ran immunoSEQ v3.0 at survey level. Samples were sequenced targeting roughly 40,000-55,000 T-cell genomes each. Clones were sequenced by immunoSEQ multiplex PCR, and TCRdb holds only the in-frame ones, with some missing. This table holds tens of thousands of clones, more than 90% found once. Sequencing used unsorted PBMCs, obtained 6.3 years after starting antiretroviral therapy. The chain joins TRBV5-1 to TRBJ1-1; 10 bases map to TRBD1. This clonotype originated in a young man with HIV. CDR3 sequence: CASSLEGQGKTEAFF. Written as DNA, the CDR3 is TGCGCCAGCAGCTTGGAGGGACAGGGGAAGACTGAAGCTTTCTTT.